This TCR beta chain emerged from a study of T cells after yellow fever vaccination. CDR1 is MNHEY, CDR2 SMNVEV, per germline (reference sequence). The CDR3 consists of 14 residues. The V and J ends lost 6 bases and 6 bases respectively, with 18 bases between them. 5'RACE template switching added a universal primer site and UMIs to TCR cDNA. TCRdb processed the 5' RACE reads anew with MiXCR; each CDR3 protein has one entry. This table holds a few hundred thousand distinct CDR3 sequences, more than 5.5% found once. This clonotype was recorded at least ten times. This TCR was recovered from a man under 40 who received the YFV17D yellow fever vaccine. This specimen consisted of PBMCs, obtained 5 days after the yellow fever booster vaccination. The genes are TRBV27 and TRBJ2-7, with D hard to call. The CDR3 coding sequence is TGTGCCAGCAGGGGGTCCGAATTCCTGAGCGAGCAGTACTTC. Translated, it gives CASRGSEFLSEQYF.